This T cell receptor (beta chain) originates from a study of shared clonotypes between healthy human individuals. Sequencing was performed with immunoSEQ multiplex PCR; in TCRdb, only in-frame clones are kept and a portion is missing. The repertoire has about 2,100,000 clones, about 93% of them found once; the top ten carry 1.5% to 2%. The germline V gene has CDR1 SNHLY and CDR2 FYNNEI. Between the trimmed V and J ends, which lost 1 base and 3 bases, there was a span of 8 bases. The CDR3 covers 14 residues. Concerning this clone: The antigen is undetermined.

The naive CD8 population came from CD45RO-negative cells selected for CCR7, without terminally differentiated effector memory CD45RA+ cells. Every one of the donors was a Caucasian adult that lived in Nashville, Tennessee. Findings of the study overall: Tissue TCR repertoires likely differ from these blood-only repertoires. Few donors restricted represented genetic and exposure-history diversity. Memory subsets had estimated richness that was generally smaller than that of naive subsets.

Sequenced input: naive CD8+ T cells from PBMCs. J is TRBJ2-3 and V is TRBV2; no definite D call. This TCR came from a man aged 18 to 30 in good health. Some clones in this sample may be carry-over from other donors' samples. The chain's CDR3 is CASSEGAETDTQYF. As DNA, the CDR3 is TGTGCCAGCAGTGAAGGAGCAGAAACAGATACGCAGTATTTT.